This record concerns one TCR beta chain sequence. The count of this clone is one. Its antigen remains unidentified. Base qualities are not at hand, and no much larger clone is one base apart. Receptors were amplified or captured by the immunoSEQ multiplex PCR assay. This is the immuneACCESS table as TCRdb keeps it, with only in-frame sequences that have V and J called. A part of the clones is gone; compared with another copy, unresolved V genes explain less than half, and the rest is unexplained. Counted in this sample were approximately 9,300 clones; around 66% of them appeared once. The ten largest account for over 12% of the sample. This record belongs to a study of chemoradiotherapy in HPV16-positive cancers (dated by TCRdb to between 2021 and 2022). For the study in its entirety: Candidate HPV-specific T-cell clones and common TCR motifs were defined by functional T-cell assays performed on cells from a couple of HPV16-positive patients. The study set out to ask whether T-cell immunity against the HPV oncoproteins E6 and E7 changes over the course of chemoradiotherapy and whether that immunity affects survival. The candidate HPV-specific TCRs and motifs were subsequently tracked in TCR repertoires obtained from 86 patients with HPV-related cancers.

Summary of the overall study and its limitations: In HPV16-positive patients, expansion of HPV-responsive T cells during chemoradiotherapy was associated with improved recurrence-free survival. Expansion of candidate HPV-specific clones and E7-related TCR motifs was observed in the tumor microenvironment during treatment, whereas no such expansion was observed for non-HPV-specific T cells. The functional definition of HPV-specific T cells was derived from only a couple of HPV16-positive patients, and the survival association was reported for HPV16-positive patients.

The germline V gene (reference sequence) yields MNHEY for CDR1 and SMNVEV for CDR2. The V end loses 9 bases and the J end loses 0 bases, and a stretch of 14 bases separates them. The CDR3 sequence holds 14 residues, the cysteine and phenylalanine included. The CDR3 DNA has 42 bases and is translated from base 1. Repertoires were sampled repeatedly over the course of chemoradiotherapy so that clonal expansion in the tumor microenvironment could be followed. The sample here was taken from a patient who underwent chemoradiotherapy. This receptor was obtained from a human donor with HPV-associated anogenital cancer. The chain is assembled from TRBV27 and TRBJ1-1, with the D gene not confidently named. The nucleotide sequence is TGTGCCAGTTCCTTGTCCCGCATGAACACTGAAGCTTTCTTT. It codes for CASSLSRMNTEAFF.